This T cell receptor beta chain was captured by sequencing in a study of PD-L1 blockade in urothelial cancer. This clone was found a few times. The CDR3 runs to 16 residues. Germline V gives CDR1 SGHDT, CDR2 YYEEEE. V shed 3 bases, J shed 8 bases, and the junction held 13 bases outside the gene matches. Libraries were prepared by immunoSEQ multiplex PCR; TCRdb keeps only in-frame clonotypes and omits some of them. The sample has some 110,000 clones, 75% to 95% seen once; the top ten hold under 5%. The sample's time point: peripheral blood 6 weeks after treatment start. The rearrangement links TRBV5-6 to TRBJ1-4; TRBD1 agrees at 7 bases. Sequences were derived from PBMCs, sampled around atezolizumab (anti-PD-L1) treatment. This clonotype originated in a man in his 60s with urothelial cancer. The CDR3 sequence: CASSSSTGTEDEKLFF. CDR3 DNA: TGTGCCAGCAGCTCAAGTACCGGGACAGAAGACGAAAAACTGTTTTTT.